The source of this TCR beta chain is a study of blood T cell repertoires in COVID-19 (TCRdb year 2020). The study in broad terms: Samples covering the acute and convalescent phases of COVID-19 were provided by collaborators in the United States, Italy and Spain. The prospective study material was composed of cDNA or gDNA derived from T cells, B-cell-depleted T cells, or PBMCs. Subjects who had been exposed to COVID-19, were actively infected with it, or had recovered from it provided the deeply sampled blood TCRbeta repertoires that made up the dataset. The repertoires were made available in a free public database intended to serve as a resource for research on the immune response to SARS-CoV-2. The samples were drawn from the first 160 participants of the ongoing ImmuneRACE study and from 1,254 subjects provided by 6 global collaborators. A de-identified subject ID, COVID-19 status, age in years and sex were almost always included in the sample metadata. Where HLA class I and class II types were available, the types were taken from metadata supplied by the sample provider, not from assay-based typing. The study at large found these results: The amount of clinical and demographic metadata varied by source and participant and was provided uncurated.

CDR1 and CDR2 are read off the germline V gene (reference sequence) as GTSNPN and SVGIG. The CDR3 sequence holds 11 residues, the cysteine and phenylalanine included. CDR3 DNA only is kept here, 33 bases in frame from base 1. The germline ends are 8 bases apart after V is trimmed by 5 bases and J by 4 bases. Turning to this clone: Its cognate antigen has yet to be identified. No qualities accompany the bases; no much larger clone lies one base away.

TCRbeta CDR3 regions were amplified from genomic DNA using the immunoSEQ Assay, a bias-controlled multiplex PCR. On the study's bioinformatics: The number of nucleated cells in each sample was estimated by amplification of reference gene primers within the assay. To quantify the absolute abundance of each unique TCRbeta CDR3 rearrangement, sequence reads were collapsed and filtered. For each sample, productive Simpson clonality was calculated as the square root of Simpson's diversity index across productive rearrangements. Entries here come from immuneACCESS through TCRdb and include only in-frame sequences with V and J called. Some clones fail to appear in such tables; in the studies checked, an unresolved V gene covers under half of the shortfall, and the cause of the remainder is unknown. V, J and clone size were drawn from that table, and D and trimming were deduced from the DNA. The table for this sample lists around 260,000 clones; around 86% of them were counted only once. Together, the top ten hold around 3% of the sample.

Whole blood was collected in K2EDTA tubes by collaborating institutions according to the institutions' own protocols. For TCRbeta analysis, collaborator samples were shipped as frozen whole blood, as isolated PBMCs, or as DNA extracted from either sample type. The sequenced sample was peripheral blood. The TCR comes from a woman aged 25 to 45 with active or convalescent COVID-19. The V and J genes are TRBV30 and TRBJ1-1; the D gene is perhaps TRBD1, from 5 matching bases. The CDR3 region: CAWVGGTEAFF. DNA sequence: TGTGCCTGGGTGGGGGGCACTGAAGCTTTCTTT.